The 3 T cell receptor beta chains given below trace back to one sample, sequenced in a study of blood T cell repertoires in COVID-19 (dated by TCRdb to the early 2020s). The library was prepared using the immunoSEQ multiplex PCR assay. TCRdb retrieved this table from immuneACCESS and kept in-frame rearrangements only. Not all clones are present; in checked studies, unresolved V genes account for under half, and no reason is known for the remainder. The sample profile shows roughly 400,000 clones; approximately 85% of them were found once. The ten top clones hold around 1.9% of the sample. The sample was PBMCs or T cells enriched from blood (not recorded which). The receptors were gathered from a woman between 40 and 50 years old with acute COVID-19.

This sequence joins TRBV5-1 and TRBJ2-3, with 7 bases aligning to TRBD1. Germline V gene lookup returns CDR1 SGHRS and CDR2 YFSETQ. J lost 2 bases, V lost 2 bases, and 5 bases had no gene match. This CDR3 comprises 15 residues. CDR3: CASSFDRVNTDTQYF. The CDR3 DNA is TGCGCCAGCAGCTTCGACAGGGTGAACACAGATACGCAGTATTTT.

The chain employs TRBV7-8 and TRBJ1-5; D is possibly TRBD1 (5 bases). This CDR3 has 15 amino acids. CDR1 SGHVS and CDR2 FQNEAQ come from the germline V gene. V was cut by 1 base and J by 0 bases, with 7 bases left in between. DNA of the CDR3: TGTGCCAGCAGCTTAGACAGGACTAGCAATCAGCCCCAGCATTTT. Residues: CASSLDRTSNQPQHF.

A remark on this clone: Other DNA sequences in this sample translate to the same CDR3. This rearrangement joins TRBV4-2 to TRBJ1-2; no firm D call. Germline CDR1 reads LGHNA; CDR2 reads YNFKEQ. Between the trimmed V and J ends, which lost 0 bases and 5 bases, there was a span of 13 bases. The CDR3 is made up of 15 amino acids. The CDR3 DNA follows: TGTGCCAGCAGCCAAGATTTACGGGAGCTATATGGCTACACCTTC. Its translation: CASSQDLRELYGYTF.